This T cell receptor (beta chain) was retrieved from a study of vaccination effects on CD4 cells after COVID-19 (dated by TCRdb to 2021 to 2024). Regarding the study in general: Each participant received two doses of an mRNA SARS-CoV-2 vaccine, either BNT162b2 or mRNA-1273. SARS-CoV-2 spike-specific CD4+ TCR repertoires from before and after mRNA vaccination were compared in COVID-19 convalescent patients and in infection-naive vaccine recipients. A total of 10 COVID-19 convalescent patients and several SARS-CoV-2-naive healthy vaccine recipients were included in the full study. Cultures from other donors in the study were sequenced with the Oncomine TCR Beta short-read assay on an Illumina iSeq 100. What the research found in general, with its limitations: Marked clonal contraction was observed in both infection-induced and vaccine-induced clones at late post-vaccination timepoints, consistent with waning T cell responses. Among healthy vaccine recipients, nearly all vaccine-induced clones were SARS-CoV-2 mono-reactive, and just 1 of 255 was cross-reactive with common cold coronaviruses. The study was limited by a small number of convalescent patients and lacked early post-infection timepoints.

In the case of this clone: The target of this receptor is not known. No base-level quality is on record; no much larger clone is a single base apart.

In the ViraFEST assay, PBMC were stimulated with viral peptide pools, and antigen-specific CD4+ T cell clonotypes were then identified by expansion using TCR sequencing. After around 10 days of culture, CD4+ T cells were isolated with the EasySep CD4+ T cell isolation kit. None of the healthy vaccine recipients had a prior SARS-CoV-2 infection, which was confirmed by nucleocapsid antibody tests that came back negative both before and after vaccination. Each well held 1.5 million to 2 million PBMC cultured in IMDM containing approximately 5.2% human AB serum, 8 to 10 IU/ml IL-2 and gentamicin, along with around 9.1 ug/ml peptides. Half of the culture medium was replaced with fresh IL-2-containing medium on days 3 and 7. Unless otherwise noted, each peptide stimulation condition was cultured in triplicate wells. Using Ficoll-Paque Plus gradient centrifugation, PBMC were separated from whole blood and then either used fresh or cryopreserved at -140C. Overlapping peptide pools spanned the spike proteins of SARS-CoV-2 and the common cold coronaviruses HCoV-NL63, HCoV-OC43 and HCoV-229E. The QIAamp micro DNA kit was used to extract genomic DNA from the cultured CD4+ T cells.

Library preparation used the immunoSEQ multiplex PCR assay. DNA from the CD4+ T cells that had been cultured and isolated underwent TCR beta CDR3 sequencing. Per the source publication's procedure: The analysis removed non-productive TCR sequences, trimmed reads to the CDR3 region, and retained only CDR3s that were 7 or more amino acids long. The MANAFEST web app was used to pick out antigen-specific clonotypes by comparing their expansion in peptide wells with that in reference cultures. To count as positive, a clone had to show expansion at FDR<0.05 compared with the reference and with all other wells, an odds ratio above 5, and a frequency above 0.1% in two replicate wells. A clonotype was defined as cross-reactive if the clonotype was significantly expanded both in SARS-CoV-2 spike wells and in at least one common cold coronavirus spike condition. Levenshtein distance calculated with the stringdist R package was used to assess CDR3 similarity, and unrooted trees were constructed with ape in R 3.6.1. In TCRdb, the immuneACCESS table is reduced to in-frame sequences with V and J assigned. These tables do not hold every clone; where another copy was compared, an unresolved V gene accounts for under half, and the others remain unexplained. From that table come the V and J calls and clone size; the DNA was used to work out D and trimming. Here the sample has about 65,000 clones; 65% to 85% occur a single time. In total, the top ten clones hold roughly 3.1% of the sample.

The sequence came from a human donor who received a COVID-19 vaccine. The sample in question was CD4+ T cells from PBMCs cultured with HCoV-NL63 spike peptides, obtained before COVID-19 vaccination. What this sample's cell subset or site label stands for: HCoV-NL63 spike overlapping peptide pool stimulation.

The CDR3 corresponds to CASSFVGTGGETQYF. The nucleotides read TGTGCCAGCAGTTTTGTGGGGACAGGGGGAGAGACCCAGTACTTC. Here the chain combines TRBV28 and TRBJ2-5, with 11 bases matching TRBD1. From cysteine to phenylalanine, the CDR3 is 15 amino acids long. The sequence is cut down to CDR3 DNA, 45 bases in frame from base 1. CDR1 and CDR2, looked up from the germline V gene, are MDHEN and SYDVKM. After removal of 3 bases from V and 4 bases from J, the junction retains 4 bases not matched to a gene.